This T cell receptor beta chain was sequenced during a study of cytomegalovirus exposure and HLA in healthy donors. In regard to this clone: As yet, its antigen is unknown.

The CDR3 runs 13 residues. The ends were cut back, 2 bases at V and 1 base at J, with 4 bases in the middle. Germline assignment: CDR1 LGHNA and CDR2 YNFKEQ. Whole-study findings and limits: Analysis was performed later, and it showed HLA-associated TCR beta chains to be more clonally expanded than equally common others. Reported results showed that the classifier diagnosed cytomegalovirus status with high specificity and sensitivity. TCR beta chain V- and J-gene trimming was linked, in a later analysis, to a missense variant in DCLRE1C. Information on immune exposure was restricted to one variable (CMV serostatus).

PCR was performed using 60 Vbeta and 13 Jbeta primers. Clones were sequenced by immunoSEQ multiplex PCR, and TCRdb holds only the in-frame ones, with some missing. The sample includes over 150,000 clones, 60% to 80% of them seen just once. The sequence came from a man aged 30 to 39 in good health and CMV-seropositive. The source material was PBMCs. The chain has TRBV4-2 and TRBJ2-3; D is unresolved. CDR3 sequence (DNA): TGTGCCAGCAGCCAACGGGGCACAGATACGCAGTATTTT. Translation gives CASSQRGTDTQYF.